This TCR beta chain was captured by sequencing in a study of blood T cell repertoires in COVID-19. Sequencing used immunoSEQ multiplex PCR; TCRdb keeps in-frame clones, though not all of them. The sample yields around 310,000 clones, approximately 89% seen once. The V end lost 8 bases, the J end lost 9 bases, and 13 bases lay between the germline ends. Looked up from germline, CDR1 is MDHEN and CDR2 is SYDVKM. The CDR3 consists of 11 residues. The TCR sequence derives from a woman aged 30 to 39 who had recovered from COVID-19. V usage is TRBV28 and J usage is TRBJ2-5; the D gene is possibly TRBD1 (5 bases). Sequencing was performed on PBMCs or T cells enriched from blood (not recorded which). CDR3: CASGHSSAQYF. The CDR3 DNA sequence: TGTGCCAGCGGACATTCATCAGCCCAGTACTTC.